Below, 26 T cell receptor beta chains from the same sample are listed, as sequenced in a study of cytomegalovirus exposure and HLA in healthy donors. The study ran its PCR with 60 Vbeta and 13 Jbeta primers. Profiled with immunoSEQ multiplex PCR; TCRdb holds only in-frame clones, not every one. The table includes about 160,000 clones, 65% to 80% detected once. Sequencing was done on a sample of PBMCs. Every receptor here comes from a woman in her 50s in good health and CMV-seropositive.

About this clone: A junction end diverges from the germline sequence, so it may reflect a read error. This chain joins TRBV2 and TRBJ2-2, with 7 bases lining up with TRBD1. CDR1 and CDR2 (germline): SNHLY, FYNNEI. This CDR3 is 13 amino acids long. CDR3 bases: TGTGCCAGCTTACAGGGGAACGCCGGGGAGCTGTTTTTT. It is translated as CASLQGNAGELFF.

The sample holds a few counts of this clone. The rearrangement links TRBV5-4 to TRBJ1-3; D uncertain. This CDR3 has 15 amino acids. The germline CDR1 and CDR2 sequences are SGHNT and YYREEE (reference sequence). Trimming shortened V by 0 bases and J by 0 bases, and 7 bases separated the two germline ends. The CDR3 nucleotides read TGTGCCAGCAGCTTGGAGTTAGCCTCTGGAAACACCATATATTTT. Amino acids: CASSLELASGNTIYF.

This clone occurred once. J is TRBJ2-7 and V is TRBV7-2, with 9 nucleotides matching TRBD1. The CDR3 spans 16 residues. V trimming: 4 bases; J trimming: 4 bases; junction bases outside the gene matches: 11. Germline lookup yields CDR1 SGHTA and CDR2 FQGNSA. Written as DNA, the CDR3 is TGTGCCAGCAGCTATGCCTCCGGGACAGGGAGGTACGAGCAGTACTTC. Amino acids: CASSYASGTGRYEQYF.

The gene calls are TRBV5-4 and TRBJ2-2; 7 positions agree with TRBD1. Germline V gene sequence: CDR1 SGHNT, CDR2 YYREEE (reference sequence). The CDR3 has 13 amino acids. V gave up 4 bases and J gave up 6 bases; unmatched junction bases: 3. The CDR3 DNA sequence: TGTGCCAGCAGCCCCAGGGGGTCCGGGGAGCTGTTTTTT. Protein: CASSPRGSGELFF.

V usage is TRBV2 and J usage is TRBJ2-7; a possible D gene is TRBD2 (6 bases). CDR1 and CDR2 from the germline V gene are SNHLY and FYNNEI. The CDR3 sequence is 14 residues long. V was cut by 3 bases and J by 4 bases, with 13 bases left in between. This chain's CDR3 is CASSEWGGEYEQYF. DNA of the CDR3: TGTGCCAGCAGTGAGTGGGGCGGGGAGTACGAGCAGTACTTC.

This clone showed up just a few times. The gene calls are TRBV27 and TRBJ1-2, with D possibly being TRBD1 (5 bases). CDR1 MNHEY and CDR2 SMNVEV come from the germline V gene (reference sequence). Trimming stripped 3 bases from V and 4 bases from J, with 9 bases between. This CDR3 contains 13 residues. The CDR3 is CASSFRASYGYTF. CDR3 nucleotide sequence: TGTGCCAGCAGTTTCAGGGCTTCCTATGGCTACACCTTC.

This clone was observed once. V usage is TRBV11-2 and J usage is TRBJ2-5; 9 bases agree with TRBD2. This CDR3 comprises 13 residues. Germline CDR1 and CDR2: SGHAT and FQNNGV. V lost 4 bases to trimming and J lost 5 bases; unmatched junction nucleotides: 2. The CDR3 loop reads CASSYTSGETQYF. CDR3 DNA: TGTGCCAGCAGCTATACTAGCGGGGAGACCCAGTACTTC.

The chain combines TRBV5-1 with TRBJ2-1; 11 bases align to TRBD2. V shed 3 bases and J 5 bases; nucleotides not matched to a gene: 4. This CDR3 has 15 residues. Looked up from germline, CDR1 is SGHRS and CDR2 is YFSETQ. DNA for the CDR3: TGCGCCAGCAGCTCCGGGACTAGCGGAAACAATGAGCAGTTCTTC. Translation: CASSSGTSGNNEQFF.

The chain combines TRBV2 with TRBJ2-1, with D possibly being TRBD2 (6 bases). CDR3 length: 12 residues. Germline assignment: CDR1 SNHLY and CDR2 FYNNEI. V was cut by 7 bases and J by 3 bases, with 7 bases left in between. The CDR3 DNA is TGTGCCAGCATGGAGGGCTACAATGAGCAGTTCTTC. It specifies CASMEGYNEQFF.

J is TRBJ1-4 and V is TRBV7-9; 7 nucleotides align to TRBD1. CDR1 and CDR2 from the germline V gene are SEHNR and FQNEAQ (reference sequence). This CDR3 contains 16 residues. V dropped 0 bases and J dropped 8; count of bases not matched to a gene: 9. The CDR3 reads CASSLAVEGASEKLFF. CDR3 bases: TGTGCCAGCAGCTTAGCGGTAGAGGGGGCGAGCGAAAAACTGTTTTTT.

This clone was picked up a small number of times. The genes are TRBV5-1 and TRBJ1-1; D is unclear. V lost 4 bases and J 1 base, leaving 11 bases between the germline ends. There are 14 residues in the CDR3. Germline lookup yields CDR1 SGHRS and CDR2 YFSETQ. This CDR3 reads CASSAGGSNTEAFF. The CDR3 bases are TGCGCCAGCAGCGCCGGCGGTTCGAACACTGAAGCTTTCTTT.

The DNA for the CDR3 is TGTGCCAGCAGCGTGGACAGGGGGTTCGAGGGCTACACCTTC. Translation: CASSVDRGFEGYTF. V is TRBV9 and J is TRBJ1-2; 10 nucleotides agree with TRBD1. CDR3 length equals 14 residues. CDR1 and CDR2 (germline): SGDLS, YYNGEE. Trimming removed 2 bases from V and 8 bases from J; junction bases left unmatched: 6.

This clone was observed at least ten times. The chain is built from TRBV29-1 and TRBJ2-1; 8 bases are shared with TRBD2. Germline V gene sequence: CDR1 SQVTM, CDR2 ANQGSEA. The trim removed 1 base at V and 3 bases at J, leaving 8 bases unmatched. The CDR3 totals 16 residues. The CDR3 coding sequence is TGCAGCGTTGAAGGGTCCCCTAGCGGGTACTACAATGAGCAGTTCTTC. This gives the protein CSVEGSPSGYYNEQFF.

The CDR3 sequence: CASSQEGGLATNEQFF. DNA of the CDR3: TGTGCCAGCAGCCAAGAGGGAGGACTAGCAACAAATGAGCAGTTCTTC. The chain combines TRBV4-2 with TRBJ2-1; 8 bases agree with TRBD2. Germline values: CDR1 LGHNA, CDR2 YNFKEQ. V trimming: 0 bases; J trimming: 7 bases; junction bases outside the gene matches: 8. The length of the CDR3 is 16 residues.

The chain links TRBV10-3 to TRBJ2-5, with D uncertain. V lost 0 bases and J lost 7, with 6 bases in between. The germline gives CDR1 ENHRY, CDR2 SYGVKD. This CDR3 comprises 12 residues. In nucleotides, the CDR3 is TGTGCCATCAGTGAGTCGCAGTCGACCCAGTACTTC. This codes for CAISESQSTQYF.

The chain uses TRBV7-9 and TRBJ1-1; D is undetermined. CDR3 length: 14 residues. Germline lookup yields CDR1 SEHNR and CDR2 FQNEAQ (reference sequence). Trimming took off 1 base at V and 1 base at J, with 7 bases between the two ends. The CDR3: CASSLVAGNTEAFF. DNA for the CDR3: TGTGCCAGCAGCTTAGTCGCGGGGAACACTGAAGCTTTCTTT. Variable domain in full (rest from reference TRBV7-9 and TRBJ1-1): DTGVSQNPRHKITKRGQNVTFRCDPISEHNRLYWYRQTLGQGPEFLTYFQNEAQLEKSRLLSDRFSAERPKGSFSTLEIQRTEQGDSAMYLCASSLVAGNTEAFFGQGTRLTVV.

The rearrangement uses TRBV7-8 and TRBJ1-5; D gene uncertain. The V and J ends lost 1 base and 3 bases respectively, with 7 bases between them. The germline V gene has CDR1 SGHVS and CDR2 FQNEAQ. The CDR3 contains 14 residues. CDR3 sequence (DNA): TGTGCCAGCAGCTTAGGGCCGAACAATCAGCCCCAGCATTTT. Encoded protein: CASSLGPNNQPQHF.

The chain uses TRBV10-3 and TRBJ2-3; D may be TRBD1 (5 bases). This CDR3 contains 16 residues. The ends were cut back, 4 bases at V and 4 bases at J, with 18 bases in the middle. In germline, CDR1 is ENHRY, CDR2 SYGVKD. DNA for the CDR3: TGTGCCATCAGTGCTCGGCAGGGCGTAAAGGCAGATACGCAGTATTTT. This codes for CAISARQGVKADTQYF.

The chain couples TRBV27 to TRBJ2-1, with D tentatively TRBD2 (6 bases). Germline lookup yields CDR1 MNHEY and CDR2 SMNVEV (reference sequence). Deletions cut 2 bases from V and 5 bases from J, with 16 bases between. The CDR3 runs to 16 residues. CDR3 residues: CASSLVAPGENNEQFF. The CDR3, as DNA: TGTGCCAGCAGTTTAGTGGCCCCGGGGGAGAACAATGAGCAGTTCTTC.

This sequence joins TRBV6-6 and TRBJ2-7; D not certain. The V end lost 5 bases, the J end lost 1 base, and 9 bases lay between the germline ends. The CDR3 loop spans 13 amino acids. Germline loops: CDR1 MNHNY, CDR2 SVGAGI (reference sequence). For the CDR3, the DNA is TGTGCCAGCAGTCGAGGCAGATCCTACGAGCAGTACTTC. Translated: CASSRGRSYEQYF.

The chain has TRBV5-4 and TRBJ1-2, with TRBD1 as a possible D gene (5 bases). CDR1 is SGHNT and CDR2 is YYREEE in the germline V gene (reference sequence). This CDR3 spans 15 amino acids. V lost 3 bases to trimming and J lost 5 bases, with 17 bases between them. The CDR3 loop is CASSSGAATVYGYTF. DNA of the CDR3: TGTGCCAGCAGCTCTGGGGCCGCAACTGTTTATGGCTACACCTTC.

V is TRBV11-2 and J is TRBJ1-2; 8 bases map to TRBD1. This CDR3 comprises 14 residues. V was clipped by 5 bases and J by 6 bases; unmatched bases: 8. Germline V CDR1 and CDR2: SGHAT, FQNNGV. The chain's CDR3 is CASSQDRDFDGYTF. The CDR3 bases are TGTGCCAGCAGCCAGGACAGGGATTTTGATGGCTACACCTTC.

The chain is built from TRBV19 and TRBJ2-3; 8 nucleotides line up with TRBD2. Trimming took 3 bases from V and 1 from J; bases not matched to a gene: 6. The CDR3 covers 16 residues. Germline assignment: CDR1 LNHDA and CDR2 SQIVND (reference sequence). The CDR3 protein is CASSIRGRGGTDTQYF. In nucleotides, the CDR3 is TGTGCCAGTAGTATTCGAGGGCGGGGGGGCACAGATACGCAGTATTTT. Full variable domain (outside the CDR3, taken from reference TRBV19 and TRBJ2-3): DGGITQSPKYLFRKEGQNVTLSCEQNLNHDAMYWYRQDPGQGLRLIYYSQIVNDFQKGDIAEGYSVSREKKESFPLTVTSAQKNPTAFYLCASSIRGRGGTDTQYFGPGTRLTVL.

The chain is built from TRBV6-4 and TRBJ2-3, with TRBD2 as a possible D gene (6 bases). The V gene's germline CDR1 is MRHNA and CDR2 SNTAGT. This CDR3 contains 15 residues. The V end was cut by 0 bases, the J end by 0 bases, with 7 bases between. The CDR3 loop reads CASSDSGGSTDTQYF. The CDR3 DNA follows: TGTGCCAGCAGTGACTCCGGGGGAAGCACAGATACGCAGTATTTT.

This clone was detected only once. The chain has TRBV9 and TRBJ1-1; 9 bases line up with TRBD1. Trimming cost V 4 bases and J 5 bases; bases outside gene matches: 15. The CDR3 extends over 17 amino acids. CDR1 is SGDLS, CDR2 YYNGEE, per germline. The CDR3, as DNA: TGTGCCAGCAGCCGAACGACAGGGGGTTCGTTTAATACTGAAGCTTTCTTT. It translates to CASSRTTGGSFNTEAFF.

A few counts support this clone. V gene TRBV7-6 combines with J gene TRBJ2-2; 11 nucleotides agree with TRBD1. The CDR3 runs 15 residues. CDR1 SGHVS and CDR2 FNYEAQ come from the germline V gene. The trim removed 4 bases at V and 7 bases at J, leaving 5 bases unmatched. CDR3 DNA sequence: TGTGCCAGCAGCTCACCGGGACAGGGGGTCGGGGAGCTGTTTTTT. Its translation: CASSSPGQGVGELFF. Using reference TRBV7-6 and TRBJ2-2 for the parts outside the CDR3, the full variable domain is GAGVSQSPRYKVTKRGQDVALRCDPISGHVSLYWYRQALGQGPEFLTYFNYEAQQDKSGLPNDRFSAERPEGSISTLTIQRTEQRDSAMYRCASSSPGQGVGELFFGEGSRLTVL.